This entry lists 12 T cell receptor beta chains sequenced from one sample in a study of cytomegalovirus exposure and HLA in healthy donors. PCR involved 60 Vbeta and 13 Jbeta primers. Here immunoSEQ multiplex PCR was the method, and the copy in TCRdb shows in-frame clones only, minus some. The table has some 100,000 clones, around 70% seen once. Input material: PBMCs. The receptors were gathered from a woman in her 70s in good health and CMV-seropositive.

The chain carries TRBV15 and TRBJ2-5; D is possibly TRBD2 (5 bases). Trimming took off 5 bases at V and 5 bases at J, with 9 bases between the two ends. The CDR3 loop spans 12 amino acids. Germline CDR1 is LNHNV and CDR2 is YYDKDF (reference sequence). CDR3 nucleotides: TGTGCCACCAGCCCTCCGGGGGAGACCCAGTACTTC. Protein product: CATSPPGETQYF.

J is TRBJ2-7 and V is TRBV6-5, with D perhaps TRBD1 (6 bases). This CDR3 spans 12 amino acids. Germline CDR1 and CDR2: MNHEY and SVGAGI. The V end was cut by 8 bases, the J end by 2 bases, with 10 bases between. For the CDR3, the DNA is TGTGCCAGCCGGCAGGGGACCTACGAGCAGTACTTC. Amino acid sequence: CASRQGTYEQYF.

This chain connects TRBV11-2 to TRBJ2-5; D may be TRBD2 (6 bases). Trimming took off 5 bases at V and 1 base at J, with 11 bases between the two ends. In germline, CDR1 is SGHAT, CDR2 FQNNGV. This CDR3 contains 14 residues. CDR3 DNA: TGTGCCAGCAGCGTAATGGGGGGCCAAGAGACCCAGTACTTC. Translated, it gives CASSVMGGQETQYF.

V and J are TRBV7-2 and TRBJ1-1; maybe TRBD1 (6 bases). CDR1 is SGHTA and CDR2 is FQGNSA in the germline V gene. The CDR3 is 14 amino acids. V was clipped by 5 bases and J by 5 bases, with 15 bases between them. This chain's CDR3 is CASSPRGGQTEAFF. The CDR3 bases are TGTGCCAGCAGCCCCCGGGGGGGGCAGACTGAAGCTTTCTTT.

A few counts support this clone. This chain uses TRBV5-1 with TRBJ2-1, with TRBD1 identical over 10 bases. CDR1 SGHRS and CDR2 YFSETQ come from the germline V gene. V lost 4 bases and J lost 4; bases outside the gene matches: 11. The CDR3 totals 17 residues. The CDR3 coding sequence is TGCGCCAGCAGCAGAGGGACAGGGGCTCCCCCTTACAATGAGCAGTTCTTC. It is translated as CASSRGTGAPPYNEQFF.

The genes are TRBV7-6 and TRBJ1-1, with 8 bases aligning to TRBD1. The length of the CDR3 is 15 residues. Trimming cost V 5 bases and J 3 bases; bases outside gene matches: 8. The germline CDR1 and CDR2 sequences are SGHVS and FNYEAQ. DNA for the CDR3: TGTGCCAGCAGCCTTGGGACAGGCTCCTACACTGAAGCTTTCTTT. Residues: CASSLGTGSYTEAFF.

The gene calls are TRBV5-1 and TRBJ2-7; 8 bases match TRBD1. V lost 3 bases, J lost 0 bases, and 5 bases stayed unmatched. CDR3 size: 15 residues. Germline CDR1 reads SGHRS; CDR2 reads YFSETQ. Written as DNA, the CDR3 is TGCGCCAGCAGCTCGACAGGGGCCGCCTCCTACGAGCAGTACTTC. This gives the protein CASSSTGAASYEQYF.

This clone was seen a single time. This chain links TRBV30 with TRBJ1-2, with 7 bases aligning to TRBD1. Germline V gene sequence: CDR1 GTSNPN, CDR2 SVGIG (reference sequence). This CDR3 is 15 amino acids long. V dropped 2 bases and J dropped 8; count of bases not matched to a gene: 14. The CDR3, as DNA: TGTGCCTGGAGTCCCCCTGACAGGGCCAACATCGGCTACACCTTC. This translates into CAWSPPDRANIGYTF.

This chain links TRBV19 with TRBJ2-7, with D maybe TRBD1 (6 bases). Trimming shortened V by 0 bases and J by 3 bases, and 12 bases separated the two germline ends. The CDR3 runs to 15 residues. Germline lookup yields CDR1 LNHDA and CDR2 SQIVND (reference sequence). The CDR3 DNA follows: TGTGCCAGTAGTATAGAGGTGGGGGCCAACTACGAGCAGTACTTC. As protein: CASSIEVGANYEQYF.

The chain combines TRBV7-9 with TRBJ2-3, with TRBD2 matching 7 bases. The germline V gene has CDR1 SEHNR and CDR2 FQNEAQ (reference sequence). The CDR3 contains 15 residues. Unmatched junction bases numbered 6, after V lost 4 bases and J lost 2 bases. DNA for the CDR3: TGTGCCAGCAGCTCCGGGACTACAAACACAGATACGCAGTATTTT. Translation gives CASSSGTTNTDTQYF.

This chain connects TRBV12-5 to TRBJ2-6; tentative D call: TRBD1 (6 bases). There are 20 residues in the CDR3. The germline V and J ends were trimmed by 0 bases and 0 bases, with 18 bases remaining between them. Germline values: CDR1 LGHNT, CDR2 FRNRAP. The CDR3 DNA is TGTGCTAGTGGTTTGGTTAGTGTCCCGGGACAACTCTCTGGGGCCAACGTCCTGACTTTC. Translating gives CASGLVSVPGQLSGANVLTF.

This chain uses TRBV4-1 with TRBJ2-1; 13 bases agree with TRBD2. The ends lost 3 bases at V and 2 bases at J; junction bases unmatched: 4. Looked up from germline, CDR1 is MGHRA and CDR2 is YSYEKL. The CDR3 is made up of 17 amino acids. In DNA, the CDR3 is TGCGCCAGCAGCCAGACTAGCGGGGGGCGCCCCTACAATGAGCAGTTCTTC. Translation gives CASSQTSGGRPYNEQFF.